This T cell receptor (beta chain) was captured in a study of blood T cell repertoires in COVID-19. Background on the study: PBMCs, B-cell-depleted T cells, or T cells provided the cDNA or gDNA that made up the material.

This table comes from immunoSEQ multiplex PCR, and its TCRdb copy is limited to in-frame clones, with some not included. There are 90,000 to 110,000 clones in the sample; 80% occur only once, and 3.5% to 5% lies in the top ten. The V gene end was trimmed by 8 bases and the J gene end by 3 bases; junction bases not matched to a gene: 10. CDR3 length equals 14 residues. CDR1 is MNHEY, CDR2 SMNVEV, per germline (reference sequence). The chain carries TRBV27 and TRBJ2-7; 7 bases are shared with TRBD1. The source is a human donor in a cohort sampled during active or convalescent COVID-19. Sequenced sample: peripheral blood. Here the CDR3 DNA reads TGTGCCAGCGGCCCGACAGGGTACTACTACGAGCAGTACTTC. Its protein product is CASGPTGYYYEQYF.